The present T cell receptor beta chain was sequenced within a study of blood T cell repertoires in COVID-19. Overall study context: Sites across the United States, Italy and Spain contributed samples from acute and convalescent COVID-19. T cells, B-cell-depleted T cells, or PBMCs supplied cDNA or gDNA.

This clone was seen once. Looked up from germline, CDR1 is LNHDA and CDR2 is SQIVND (reference sequence). The CDR3 contains 16 residues. The germline V and J ends were trimmed by 0 bases and 0 bases, with 9 bases remaining between them. Per the original methods: It was from reference gene primer amplification that nucleated cell counts were estimated. Libraries were prepared by immunoSEQ multiplex PCR; TCRdb keeps only in-frame clonotypes and omits some of them. The V and J calls and clone size were taken over from that table, and D and trimming were inferred from the DNA. The sample comprises some 83,000 clones, 86% of which are singletons, and roughly 8% rests with the top ten.

Sequencing was carried out using peripheral blood. The TCR originated in a man aged 50 to 60 with active COVID-19. The rearrangement links TRBV19 to TRBJ1-3, with D unclear. The CDR3 nucleotides read TGTGCCAGTAGTATAGATCGGAGCGGCTCTGGAAACACCATATATTTT. Protein: CASSIDRSGSGNTIYF. The full variable domain, completed using reference TRBV19 and TRBJ1-3, is DGGITQSPKYLFRKEGQNVTLSCEQNLNHDAMYWYRQDPGQGLRLIYYSQIVNDFQKGDIAEGYSVSREKKESFPLTVTSAQKNPTAFYLCASSIDRSGSGNTIYFGEGSWLTVV.